What follows is one TCR beta chain and its context. These data originate in a study of shared clonotypes between healthy human individuals. Original analysis: Filtering differed because ImmunoSEQ produced junction-only sequences that carried no quality scores. Produced via immunoSEQ multiplex PCR; TCRdb's table is partial and in-frame only. Clone size and the V and J calls come from that table; the DNA yielded D and trimming. The table shows 2 million to 2.5 million clones, with 85% to 95% occurring only once. CDR3 length: 19 residues. Per the germline V gene, CDR1 is LGHNA and CDR2 is YNFKEQ. Trimming took 1 base from V and 5 from J; bases not matched to a gene: 15. Naive CD8 isolation took CD45RO-negative cells positively selected for CCR7 and excluded terminally differentiated effector memory CD45RA+ cells. Donors comprised only Caucasian adults living in Nashville, Tennessee.

The specimen sequenced was naive CD8+ T cells from PBMCs. The rearrangement joins TRBV4-2 to TRBJ2-7; TRBD2 aligns across 12 bases. The source is a man between 18 and 35 years old in good health. Some clones in this sample may be carry-over from other donors' samples. As DNA, the CDR3 is TGTGCCAGCAGCCAAGTTGCTCTAGCGGGAGGGCCGCGGATCAACGAGCAGTACTTC. Encoded protein: CASSQVALAGGPRINEQYF.